This TCR beta chain was sequenced for a study of blood T cell repertoires in COVID-19. Study overall: Sites across the United States, Italy and Spain contributed samples from acute and convalescent COVID-19. PBMCs, B-cell-depleted T cells, or T cells provided the cDNA or gDNA that made up the material.

Germline CDR1 reads SGDLS; CDR2 reads YYNGEE. The trim removed 4 bases at V and 7 bases at J, leaving 8 bases unmatched. The CDR3 runs to 15 residues. In the authors' workflow: Cell counts per sample came from amplifying reference gene primers. Measured with immunoSEQ multiplex PCR; TCRdb has only the in-frame clones, and not every one. D and trimming come from the DNA, and the V and J calls and clone size come from that table. This sample has tens of thousands of clones, with about four fifths found just once. The sequencing sample was made of peripheral blood. This sequence originates from a man older than 75 with COVID-19, enrolled during active disease. The V call is TRBV9, the J call TRBJ1-6; 7 bases are a match to TRBD1. In DNA, the CDR3 is TGTGCCAGCAGCCCATCGGGACAGTTGAATTCACCCCTCCACTTT. Its translation: CASSPSGQLNSPLHF.